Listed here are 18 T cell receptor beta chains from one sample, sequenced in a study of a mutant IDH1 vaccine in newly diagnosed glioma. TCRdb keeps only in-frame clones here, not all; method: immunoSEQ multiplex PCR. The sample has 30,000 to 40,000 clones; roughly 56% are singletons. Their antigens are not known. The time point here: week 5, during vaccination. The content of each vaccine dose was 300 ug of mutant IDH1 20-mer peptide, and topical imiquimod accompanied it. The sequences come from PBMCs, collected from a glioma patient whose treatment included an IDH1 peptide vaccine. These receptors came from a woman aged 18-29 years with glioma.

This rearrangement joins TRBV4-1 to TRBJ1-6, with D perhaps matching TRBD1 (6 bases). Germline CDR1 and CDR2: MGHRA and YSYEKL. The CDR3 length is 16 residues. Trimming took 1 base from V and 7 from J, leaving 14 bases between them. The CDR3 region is CASSQGTDRPNSPLHF. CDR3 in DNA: TGCGCCAGCAGCCAAGGAACAGACAGGCCGAATTCACCCCTCCACTTT.

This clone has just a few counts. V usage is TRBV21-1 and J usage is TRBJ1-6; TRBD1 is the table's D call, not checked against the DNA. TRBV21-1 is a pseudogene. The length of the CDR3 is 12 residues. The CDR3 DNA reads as TGTGCCAGCAGCAAGGGGACAGGGCCCCTCCACTTT. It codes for CASSKGTGPLHF.

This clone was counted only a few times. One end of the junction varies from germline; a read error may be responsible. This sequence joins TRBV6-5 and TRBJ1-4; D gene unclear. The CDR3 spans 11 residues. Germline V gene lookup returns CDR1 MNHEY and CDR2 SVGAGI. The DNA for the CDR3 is TGTGCCAGCAGTGACTCAGTAAAACTGTTTTTT. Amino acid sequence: CASSDSVKLFF.

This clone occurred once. The CDR3 sequence: CASSLGTGFYGYTF. The CDR3 bases are TGTGCCAGCAGCTTGGGGACAGGATTCTATGGCTACACCTTC. V and J are TRBV5-4 and TRBJ1-2; TRBD1 matches 7 bases. CDR3 size: 14 residues. From germline, CDR1 is SGHNT and CDR2 YYREEE (reference sequence). V was clipped by 0 bases and J by 4 bases; unmatched bases: 3.

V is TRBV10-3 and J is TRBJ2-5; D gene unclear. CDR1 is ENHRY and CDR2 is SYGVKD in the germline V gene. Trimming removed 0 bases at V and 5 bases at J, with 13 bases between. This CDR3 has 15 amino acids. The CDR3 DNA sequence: TGTGCCATCAGTGAGTCTCTGTCTCCTGGGGAGACCCAGTACTTC. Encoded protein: CAISESLSPGETQYF.

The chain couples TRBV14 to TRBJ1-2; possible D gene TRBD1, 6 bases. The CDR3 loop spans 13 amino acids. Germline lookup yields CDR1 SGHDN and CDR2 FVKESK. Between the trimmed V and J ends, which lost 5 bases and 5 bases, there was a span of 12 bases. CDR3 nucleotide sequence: TGTGCCAGCAGCTTCGGGACACTGTATGGCTACACCTTC. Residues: CASSFGTLYGYTF.

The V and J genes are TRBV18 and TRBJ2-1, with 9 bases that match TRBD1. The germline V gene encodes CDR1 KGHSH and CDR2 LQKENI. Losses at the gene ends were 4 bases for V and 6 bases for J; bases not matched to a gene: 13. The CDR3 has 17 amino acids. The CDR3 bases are TGTGCCAGCTCACTCAACACGTGGACAGGGGTGGGCAATGAGCAGTTCTTC. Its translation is CASSLNTWTGVGNEQFF.

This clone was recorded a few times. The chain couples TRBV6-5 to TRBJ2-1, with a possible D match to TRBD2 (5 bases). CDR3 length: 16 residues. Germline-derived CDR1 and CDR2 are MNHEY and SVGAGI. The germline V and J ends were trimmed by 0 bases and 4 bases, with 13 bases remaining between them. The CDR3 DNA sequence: TGTGCCAGCAGTTACTCGAGCTTGGGAGTATACAATGAGCAGTTCTTC. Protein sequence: CASSYSSLGVYNEQFF.

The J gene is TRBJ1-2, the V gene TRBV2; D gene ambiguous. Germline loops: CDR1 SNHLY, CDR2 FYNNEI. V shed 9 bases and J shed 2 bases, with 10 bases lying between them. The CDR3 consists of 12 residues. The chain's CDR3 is CASRTENYGYTF. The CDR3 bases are TGTGCCAGTCGGACTGAGAACTATGGCTACACCTTC.

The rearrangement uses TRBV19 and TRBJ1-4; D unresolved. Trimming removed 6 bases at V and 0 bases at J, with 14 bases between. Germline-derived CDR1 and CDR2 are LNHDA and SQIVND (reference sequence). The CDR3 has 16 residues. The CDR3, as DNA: TGTGCCAGTAGCCCCTCAACTTCGCCAACTAATGAAAAACTGTTTTTT. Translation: CASSPSTSPTNEKLFF. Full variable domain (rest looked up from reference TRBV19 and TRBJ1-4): DGGITQSPKYLFRKEGQNVTLSCEQNLNHDAMYWYRQDPGQGLRLIYYSQIVNDFQKGDIAEGYSVSREKKESFPLTVTSAQKNPTAFYLCASSPSTSPTNEKLFFGSGTQLSVL.

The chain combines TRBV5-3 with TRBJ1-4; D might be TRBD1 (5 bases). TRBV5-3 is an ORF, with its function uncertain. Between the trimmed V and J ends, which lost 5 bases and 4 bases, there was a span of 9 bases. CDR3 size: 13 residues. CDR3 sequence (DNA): TGTGCCAGAAGGCAGGGCGTTAATGAAAAACTGTTTTTT. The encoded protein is CARRQGVNEKLFF.

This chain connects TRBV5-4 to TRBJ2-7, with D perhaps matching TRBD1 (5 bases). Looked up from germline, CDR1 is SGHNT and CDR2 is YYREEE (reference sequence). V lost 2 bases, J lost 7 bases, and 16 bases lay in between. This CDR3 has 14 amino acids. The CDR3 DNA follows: TGTGCCAGCAGCTTCTGGGGCTCCCCAGGGGAGCAGTACTTC. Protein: CASSFWGSPGEQYF.

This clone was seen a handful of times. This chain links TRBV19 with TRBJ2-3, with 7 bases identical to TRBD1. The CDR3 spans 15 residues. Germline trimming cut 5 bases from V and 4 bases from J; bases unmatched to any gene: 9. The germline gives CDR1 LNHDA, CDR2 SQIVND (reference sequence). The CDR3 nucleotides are TGTGCCAGTAGTCAGTTAGGGGGCGCCCCAGATACGCAGTATTTT. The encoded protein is CASSQLGGAPDTQYF.

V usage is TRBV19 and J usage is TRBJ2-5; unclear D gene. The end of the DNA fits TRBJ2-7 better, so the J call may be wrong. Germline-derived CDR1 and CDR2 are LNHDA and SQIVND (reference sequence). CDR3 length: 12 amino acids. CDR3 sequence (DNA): TGTGCCAGTAGTGGCATGGCCGACGAGCAGTACTTC. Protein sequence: CASSGMADEQYF.

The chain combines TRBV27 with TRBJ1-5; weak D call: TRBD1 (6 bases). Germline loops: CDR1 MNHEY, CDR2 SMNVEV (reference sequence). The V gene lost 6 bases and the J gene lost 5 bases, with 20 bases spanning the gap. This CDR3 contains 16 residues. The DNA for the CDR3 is TGTGCCAGCAGCCCTATTACGGGGGGCGCGGATCAGCCCCAGCATTTT. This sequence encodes CASSPITGGADQPQHF.

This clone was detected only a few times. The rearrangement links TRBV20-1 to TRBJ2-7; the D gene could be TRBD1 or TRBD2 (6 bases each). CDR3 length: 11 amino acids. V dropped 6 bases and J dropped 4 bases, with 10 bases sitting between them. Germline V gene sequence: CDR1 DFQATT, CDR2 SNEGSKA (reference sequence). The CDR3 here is CSAEGVYEQYF. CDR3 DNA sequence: TGCAGTGCGGAGGGGGTGTACGAGCAGTACTTC.

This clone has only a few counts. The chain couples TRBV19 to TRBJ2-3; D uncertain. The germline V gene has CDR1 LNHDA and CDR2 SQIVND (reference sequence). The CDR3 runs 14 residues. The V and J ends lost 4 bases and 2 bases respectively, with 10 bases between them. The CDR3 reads CASSKWTDTDTQYF. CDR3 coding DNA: TGTGCCAGTAGTAAGTGGACGGACACAGATACGCAGTATTTT.

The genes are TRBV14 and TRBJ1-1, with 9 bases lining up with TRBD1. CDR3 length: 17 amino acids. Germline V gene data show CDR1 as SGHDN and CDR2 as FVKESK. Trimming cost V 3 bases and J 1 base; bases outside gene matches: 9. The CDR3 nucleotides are TGTGCCAGCAGCCATGGATGGGGACAGGGCCCGAACACTGAAGCTTTCTTT. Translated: CASSHGWGQGPNTEAFF.